Sequencing of this T cell receptor beta chain was carried out in a study of blood T cell repertoires in COVID-19. In the study overall: Acute and convalescent COVID-19 specimens originated in the United States, Italy and Spain. Nucleic acid was either cDNA or gDNA, and it came from T cells, B-cell-depleted T cells, or PBMCs.

Germline lookup yields CDR1 LGHNA and CDR2 YSLEER. The CDR3 totals 15 residues. Trimming cost V 0 bases and J 7 bases; bases outside gene matches: 6. Methods used by the authors: Amplified reference gene primers provided the basis for estimating nucleated cell counts. TCRdb's copy holds only in-frame clones and misses some; the assay was immunoSEQ multiplex PCR. For V, J and clone size, that table is used; D and trimming come from the DNA. The table includes 240,000 or so clones, around 80% detected once. The sequenced sample consisted of peripheral blood. The rearrangement links TRBV4-3 to TRBJ2-7; 10 positions match TRBD2. The sequence was collected from a woman between 18 and 30 years old with acute or convalescent COVID-19. The CDR3 DNA reads TGCGCCAGCAGCCAAGACGTGGTAGCGGGAGGTGAGCAGTACTTC. Amino acids: CASSQDVVAGGEQYF.